This T cell receptor (beta chain) originates from a study of OX40 agonist ivuxolimab in advanced cancers. Background for the entire study: Ivuxolimab was an agonistic, fully human IgG2 monoclonal antibody directed against OX40 (CD134), a costimulatory receptor. Intravenous ivuxolimab was administered to patients every 2 weeks at six dose levels: 0.01, 0.1, 0.3, 1.5, 3 and 10 mg/kg. Of the roughly 52 dose-escalation patients, hepatocellular carcinoma was present in about 20, melanoma in roughly 15, renal cell carcinoma in 9 and head and neck cancer in 9. A male proportion of roughly 80% and a mean age of approximately 60 years, ranging from about 23 to 90, were recorded for the dose-escalation cohort. Patients were allowed to have had prior anti-PD-1, anti-PD-L1 or anti-CTLA-4 therapy, and roughly two fifths of the dose-escalation patients had been treated with checkpoint inhibitors. Partial responses occurred in three dose-escalation patients, of whom one had hepatocellular carcinoma and two had cutaneous melanoma. The purpose of peripheral TCRbeta sequencing was to test whether ivuxolimab changed TCR sequence diversity and led to clonal T-cell expansion. The monotherapy dose-escalation portion (N of about 50 patients) of the phase I ivuxolimab trial is reported in the paper. The research as a whole found: Antigen specificity was not determined for the clonally expanded peripheral T cells. Low levels of normalized T-cell clonal expansion were also shown by some nonresponding patients. Partial responders in the 0.1-3.0 mg/kg groups had among the lowest normalized peripheral clonal expansion, especially among CD8+ T cells. After ivuxolimab, expanded clones were on average more numerous among CD8+ T cells than among CD4+ T cells. At doses from 0.1 to 3.0 mg/kg, clonal expansion was seen in both CD4+ and CD8+ blood T cells between baseline and week 6.

This clone has only one observation. Its recognized antigen is unknown. No qualities accompany the bases; no much larger clone lies one base away. Patients with a history of autoimmune disease or receiving systemic immunosuppression were excluded from the trial. Peripheral blood for TCR sequencing was collected from all dose cohorts at baseline, on cycle 4 day 1, and on cycle 7 day 1. The samples were drawn from a first-in-human, open-label, multicenter phase I dose-escalation trial of ivuxolimab. Adults with locally advanced or metastatic melanoma, renal cell carcinoma, hepatocellular carcinoma or head and neck squamous cell carcinoma were enrolled in the trial. Before TCR sequencing, CD4+ and CD8+ T cells were separately sorted from peripheral blood. To sequence the TCRbeta CDR3 region, genomic DNA was isolated from the sorted cells. TCRbeta CDR3 regions were sequenced using the immunoSEQ Assay. TCRdb provides this immuneACCESS table in a form limited to in-frame rearrangements. Some clones are lacking; in checked studies, under half of them reflect an unresolved V gene, and why the rest are absent is not known. A total of some 77,000 clones appear in this sample, less than 95% of them only once. The ten largest account for about 1.8% of the sample.

From the cysteine through the phenylalanine, the CDR3 covers 13 amino acids. Solely the CDR3 DNA is kept, with 39 bases framed from the first base. CDR1 and CDR2 (SSHAT, FNYEAQ) derive from the germline V gene (reference sequence). The V and J ends are trimmed by 2 bases and 4 bases, leaving 7 bases between them. This receptor was identified in an adult with an advanced solid tumor such as melanoma, head and neck, liver or kidney cancer. Sequencing used CD4+ or CD8+ T cells sorted from blood, obtained in a trial of the OX40 agonist ivuxolimab. The sequence links TRBV7-7 to TRBJ2-3; TRBD1 is a possible D gene, resting on 5 matching bases. The DNA sequence reads TGTGCCAGCAGCTTACAGGGTTCAGATACGCAGTATTTT. The encoded protein is CASSLQGSDTQYF.